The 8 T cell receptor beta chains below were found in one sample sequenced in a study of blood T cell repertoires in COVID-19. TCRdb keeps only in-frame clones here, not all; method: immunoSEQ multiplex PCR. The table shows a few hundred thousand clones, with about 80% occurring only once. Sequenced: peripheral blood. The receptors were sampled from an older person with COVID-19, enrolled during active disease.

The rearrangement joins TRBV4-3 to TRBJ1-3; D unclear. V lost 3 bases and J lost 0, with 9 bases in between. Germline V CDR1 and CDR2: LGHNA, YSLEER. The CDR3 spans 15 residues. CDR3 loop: CASSQGGISGNTIYF. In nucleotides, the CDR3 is TGCGCCAGCAGCCAGGGCGGGATCTCTGGAAACACCATATATTTT.

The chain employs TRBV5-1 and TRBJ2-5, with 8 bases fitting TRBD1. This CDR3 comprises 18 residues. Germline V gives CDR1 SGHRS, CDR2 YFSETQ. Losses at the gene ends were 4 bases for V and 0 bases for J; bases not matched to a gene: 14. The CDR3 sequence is CASSPGAGGIPYQETQYF. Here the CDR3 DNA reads TGCGCCAGCAGCCCAGGGGCAGGGGGCATCCCGTACCAAGAGACCCAGTACTTC.

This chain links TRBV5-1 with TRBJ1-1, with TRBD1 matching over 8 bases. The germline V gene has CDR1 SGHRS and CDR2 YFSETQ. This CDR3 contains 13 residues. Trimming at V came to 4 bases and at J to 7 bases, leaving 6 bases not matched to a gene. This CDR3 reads CASSADRAGEAFF. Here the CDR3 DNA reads TGCGCCAGCAGCGCGGACAGGGCTGGTGAAGCTTTCTTT.

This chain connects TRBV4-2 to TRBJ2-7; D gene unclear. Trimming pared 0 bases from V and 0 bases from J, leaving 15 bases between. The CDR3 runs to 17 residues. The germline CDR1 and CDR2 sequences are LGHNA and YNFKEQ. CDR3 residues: CASSQEAVGGTSYEQYF. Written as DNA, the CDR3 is TGTGCCAGCAGCCAAGAAGCAGTTGGCGGAACCTCCTACGAGCAGTACTTC.

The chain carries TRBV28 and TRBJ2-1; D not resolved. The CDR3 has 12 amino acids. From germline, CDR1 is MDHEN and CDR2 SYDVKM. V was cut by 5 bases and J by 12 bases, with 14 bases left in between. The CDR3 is CASSQARTRQFF. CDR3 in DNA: TGTGCCAGCAGTCAAGCTAGAACGAGGCAGTTCTTC.

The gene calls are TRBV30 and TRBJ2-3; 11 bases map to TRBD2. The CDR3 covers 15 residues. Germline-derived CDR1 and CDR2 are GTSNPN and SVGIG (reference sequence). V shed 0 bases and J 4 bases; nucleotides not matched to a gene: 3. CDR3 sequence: CAWSVRTSGPDTQYF. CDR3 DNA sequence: TGTGCCTGGAGTGTAAGGACTAGCGGGCCAGATACGCAGTATTTT.

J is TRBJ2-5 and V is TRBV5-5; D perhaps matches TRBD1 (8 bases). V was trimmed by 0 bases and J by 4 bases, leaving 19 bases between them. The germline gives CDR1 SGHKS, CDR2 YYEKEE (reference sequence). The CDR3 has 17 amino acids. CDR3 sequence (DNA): TGTGCCAGCAGCTTGGGCGACAGGGGAGGGGGGCGAGAGACCCAGTACTTC. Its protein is CASSLGDRGGGRETQYF.

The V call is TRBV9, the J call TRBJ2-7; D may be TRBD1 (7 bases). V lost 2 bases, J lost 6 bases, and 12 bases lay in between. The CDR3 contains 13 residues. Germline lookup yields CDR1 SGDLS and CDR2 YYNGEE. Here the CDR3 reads CASSVRQGGEQYF. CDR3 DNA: TGTGCCAGCAGCGTTAGACAGGGAGGCGAGCAGTACTTC.